The 3 T cell receptor beta chains below come from one sample, sequenced in a study of blood T cell repertoires in COVID-19. Clones were sequenced by immunoSEQ multiplex PCR, and TCRdb holds only the in-frame ones, with some missing. Among about 150,000 clones listed, approximately 80% were seen once. The sequencing input was peripheral blood. The source is a human donor in a cohort sampled during active COVID-19.

This chain uses TRBV11-3 with TRBJ2-3; 9 bases match TRBD1. CDR1 SGHNT and CDR2 YENEEA come from the germline V gene. Trimming took 4 bases from V and 9 from J; bases not matched to a gene: 14. The CDR3 is 16 residues long. CDR3 nucleotide sequence: TGTGCCAGCAGCTCTCAGGACAGGGGATTCGGAAGGACGCAGTATTTT. This gives the protein CASSSQDRGFGRTQYF.

This rearrangement joins TRBV10-3 to TRBJ1-2; a weak D match, TRBD1 (5 bases). Trimming left V 4 bases short and J 3 bases short, with 12 bases between. CDR3 size: 14 residues. Germline loops: CDR1 ENHRY, CDR2 SYGVKD. CDR3 in amino acids: CAISASQVYYGYTF. DNA of the CDR3: TGTGCCATCAGTGCTTCACAGGTATACTATGGCTACACCTTC.

The chain is built from TRBV6-2 or TRBV6-3 and TRBJ2-1, with a weak D call TRBD2 (5 bases). Trimming removed 0 bases from V and 2 bases from J, with 11 bases in between. The germline V gene encodes CDR1 MNHEY and CDR2 SVGEGT. The CDR3 is 16 residues long. DNA for the CDR3: TGTGCCAGCAGTTACTCGCCGCGGGCAGCCTACAATGAGCAGTTCTTC. Amino acid sequence: CASSYSPRAAYNEQFF.